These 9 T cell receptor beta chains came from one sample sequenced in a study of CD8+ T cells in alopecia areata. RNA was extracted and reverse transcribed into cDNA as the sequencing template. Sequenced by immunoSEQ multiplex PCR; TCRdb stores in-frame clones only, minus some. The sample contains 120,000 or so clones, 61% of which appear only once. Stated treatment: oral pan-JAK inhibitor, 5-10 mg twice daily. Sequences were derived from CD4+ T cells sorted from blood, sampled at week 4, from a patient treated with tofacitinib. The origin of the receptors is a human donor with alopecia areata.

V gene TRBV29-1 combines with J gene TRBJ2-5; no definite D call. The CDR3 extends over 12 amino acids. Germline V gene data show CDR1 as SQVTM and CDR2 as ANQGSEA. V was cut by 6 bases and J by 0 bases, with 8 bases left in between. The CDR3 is CSVFGYQETQYF. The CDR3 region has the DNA TGCAGCGTCTTCGGGTACCAAGAGACCCAGTACTTC.

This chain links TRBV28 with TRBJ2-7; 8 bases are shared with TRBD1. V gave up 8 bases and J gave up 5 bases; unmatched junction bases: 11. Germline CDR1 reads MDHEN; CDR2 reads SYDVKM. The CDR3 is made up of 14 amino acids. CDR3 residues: CASQRDRQLDEQYF. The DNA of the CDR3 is TGTGCCAGCCAGAGGGACAGGCAGCTCGACGAGCAGTACTTC.

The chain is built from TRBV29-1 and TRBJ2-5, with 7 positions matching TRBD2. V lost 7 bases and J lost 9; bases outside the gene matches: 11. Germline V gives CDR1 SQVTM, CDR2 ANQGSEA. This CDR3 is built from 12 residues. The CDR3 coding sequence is TGCAGCGGGAGAGGGACTACCGAGGCCCAGTACTTC. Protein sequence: CSGRGTTEAQYF. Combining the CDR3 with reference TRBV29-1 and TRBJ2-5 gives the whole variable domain SAVISQKPSRDICQRGTSLTIQCQVDSQVTMMFWYRQQPGQSLTLIATANQGSEATYESGFVIDKFPISRPNLTFSTLTVSNMSPEDSSIYLCSGRGTTEAQYFGPGTRLLVL.

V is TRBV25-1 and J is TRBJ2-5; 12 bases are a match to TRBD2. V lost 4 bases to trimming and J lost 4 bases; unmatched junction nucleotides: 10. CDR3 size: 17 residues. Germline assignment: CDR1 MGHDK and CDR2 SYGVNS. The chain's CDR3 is CASSVLAGGPSGETQYF. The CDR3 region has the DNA TGTGCCAGCAGTGTTCTAGCGGGAGGGCCCTCGGGAGAGACCCAGTACTTC.

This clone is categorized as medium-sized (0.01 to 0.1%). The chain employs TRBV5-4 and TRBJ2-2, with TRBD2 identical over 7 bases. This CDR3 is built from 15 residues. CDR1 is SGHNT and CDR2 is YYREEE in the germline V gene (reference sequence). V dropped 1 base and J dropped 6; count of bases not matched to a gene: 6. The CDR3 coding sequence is TGTGCCAGCAGCTTGATTTCGGGAGGTGCCGGGGAGCTGTTTTTT. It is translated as CASSLISGGAGELFF.

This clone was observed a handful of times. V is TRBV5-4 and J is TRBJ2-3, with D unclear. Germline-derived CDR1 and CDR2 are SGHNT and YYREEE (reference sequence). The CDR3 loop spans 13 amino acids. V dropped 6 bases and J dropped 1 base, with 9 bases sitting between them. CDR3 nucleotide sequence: TGTGCCAGCAACAATATGGGCACAGATACGCAGTATTTT. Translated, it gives CASNNMGTDTQYF.

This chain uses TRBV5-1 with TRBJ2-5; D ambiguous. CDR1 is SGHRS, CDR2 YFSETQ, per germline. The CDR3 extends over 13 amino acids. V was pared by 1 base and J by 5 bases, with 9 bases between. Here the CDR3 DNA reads TGCGCCAGCAGCTTGAGGCCCATGGAGACCCAGTACTTC. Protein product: CASSLRPMETQYF.

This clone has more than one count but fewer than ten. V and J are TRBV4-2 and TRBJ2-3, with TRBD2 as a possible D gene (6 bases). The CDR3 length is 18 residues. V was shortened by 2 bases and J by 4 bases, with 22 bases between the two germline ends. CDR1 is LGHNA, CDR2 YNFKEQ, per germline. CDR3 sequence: CASSQRSLGGTRADTQYF. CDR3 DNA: TGTGCCAGCAGCCAACGTTCCCTGGGGGGAACTAGGGCAGATACGCAGTATTTT.

The CDR3 sequence is CASSQDQGWGANVLTF. CDR3 coding DNA: TGCGCCAGCAGCCAAGATCAGGGTTGGGGGGCCAACGTCCTGACTTTC. The rearrangement joins TRBV4-1 to TRBJ2-6; a weak D match, TRBD1 (5 bases). Germline V gene sequence: CDR1 MGHRA, CDR2 YSYEKL. The CDR3 is made up of 16 amino acids. The germline V and J ends were trimmed by 0 bases and 4 bases, with 10 bases remaining between them.